Included here is one T cell receptor beta chain sequence, with context. Its antigen is not identified. Trimming removed 0 bases from V and 6 bases from J, with 12 bases in between. Germline CDR1 LGHNA, CDR2 YSLEER. The CDR3 contains 15 residues. The data were taken from a study of CD4 T cells in relation to SARS-CoV-2 and coronaviruses. About the study: After nine to eleven days of antigen culture, PBMC TCR beta CDR3s were sequenced. The HLA restriction of the shared crossreactive spike epitopes was mapped.

Before the COVID-19 pandemic, during about 2011-2019, CD4+ T cells were taken from unexposed donors. CD4+ T cells were isolated from the cells after roughly 11 days of culture. Fresh IL-2 medium replaced half the medium on days 3 and 7. The table came from immunoSEQ multiplex PCR; TCRdb's copy has only in-frame clones and leaves some out. The sample records about 24,000 clones, over 60% being singletons. The chain couples TRBV4-3 to TRBJ2-1; D is unclear. This TCR came from a human donor in good health. Sequencing used CD4+ T cells from PBMCs, cultured in vitro. In DNA form, the CDR3 reads TGCGCCAGCAGCCAAGATCTAAGGAGTAGCAATGAGCAGTTCTTC. Protein: CASSQDLRSSNEQFF.